The present TCR beta chain was sequenced within a study of blood T cell repertoires in COVID-19. The CDR3 is made up of 14 amino acids. Trimming left V 0 bases short and J 2 bases short, with 7 bases between. Germline V CDR1 and CDR2: SGHRS, YFSETQ. This clone was observed a single time. Source study methods: Nucleated cell counts were estimated from reference gene primer amplification. The protocol was immunoSEQ multiplex PCR, while the TCRdb copy is restricted to in-frame clones and leaves out a portion. The V and J calls and clone size are taken from that table; D and trimming were inferred from the DNA. Of 200,000 to 300,000 clones listed, 87% were seen once; the top ten hold more than 6%.

The chain couples TRBV5-1 to TRBJ2-3, with D hard to call. The sequenced sample consisted of peripheral blood. This clonotype was obtained from a man in his fifties or sixties who had recovered from COVID-19. CDR3 coding DNA: TGCGCCAGCAGCTTGGGAGTGAACACAGATACGCAGTATTTT. Translation: CASSLGVNTDTQYF. Variable domain in full (rest from reference TRBV5-1 and TRBJ2-3): KAGVTQTPRYLIKTRGQQVTLSCSPISGHRSVSWYQQTPGQGLQFLFEYFSETQRNKGNFPGRFSGRQFSNSRSEMNVSTLELGDSALYLCASSLGVNTDTQYFGPGTRLTVL.